These 10 T cell receptor beta chains share one sample of origin, sequenced in a study of shared clonotypes between healthy human individuals. Data came from immunoSEQ multiplex PCR; TCRdb stores just in-frame clones and leaves some out. The table records about 450,000 clones, 70% to 80% of them present only once. The sample comprised PBMCs. These TCRs come from a woman aged 40 to 50 in good health. Some clones in this sample may be carry-over from other donors' samples.

This rearrangement joins TRBV19 to TRBJ2-3, with TRBD1 as a possible D gene (6 bases). V lost 3 bases, J lost 2 bases, and 12 bases lay in between. This CDR3 spans 15 amino acids. In germline, CDR1 is LNHDA, CDR2 SQIVND (reference sequence). Written as DNA, the CDR3 is TGTGCCAGTAGTATTTCTCCAGGGGACACAGATACGCAGTATTTT. Translation: CASSISPGDTDTQYF.

The V and J genes are TRBV27 and TRBJ2-4; D remains ambiguous. V lost 5 bases and J 7 bases, leaving 12 bases between the germline ends. The CDR3 has 13 amino acids. The V gene's germline CDR1 is MNHEY and CDR2 SMNVEV (reference sequence). This chain's CDR3 is CASSGTAENIQYF. For the CDR3, the DNA is TGTGCCAGCAGTGGAACAGCCGAGAACATTCAGTACTTC.

The chain combines TRBV7-9 with TRBJ2-1, with unresolved D. Germline V gene lookup returns CDR1 SEHNR and CDR2 FQNEAQ (reference sequence). Trimming left V 3 bases short and J 0 bases short, with 12 bases between. The CDR3 has 16 residues. The CDR3 nucleotides read TGTGCCAGCAGCTTCCCCCTCTCTAGCTCCTACAATGAGCAGTTCTTC. Its translation is CASSFPLSSSYNEQFF.

This sequence joins TRBV7-3 and TRBJ2-5; 7 nucleotides agree with TRBD1. This CDR3 is built from 15 residues. Germline lookup yields CDR1 SGHTA and CDR2 FQGTGA. V lost 5 bases and J lost 2; bases outside the gene matches: 8. The CDR3: CASSNLGTEQETQYF. The CDR3, as DNA: TGTGCCAGCAGCAACCTAGGGACAGAACAAGAGACCCAGTACTTC.

The rearrangement uses TRBV30 and TRBJ2-3; D possibly corresponds to TRBD2 (5 bases). The V end lost 3 bases, the J end lost 6 bases, and 7 bases lay between the germline ends. Germline V gene lookup returns CDR1 GTSNPN and CDR2 SVGIG (reference sequence). The CDR3 length is 11 residues. The CDR3 region has the DNA TGTGCCTGGAGGCGGGTTGATACGCAGTATTTT. Translating gives CAWRRVDTQYF.

This chain links TRBV9 with TRBJ2-7; 8 bases line up with TRBD1. Germline values: CDR1 SGDLS, CDR2 YYNGEE. J was trimmed by 0 bases and V by 0 bases; bases with no gene match: 5. The CDR3 has 16 amino acids. The CDR3 region has the DNA TGTGCCAGCAGCGTAGGGTCAGGGGGCGACTCCTACGAGCAGTACTTC. Protein sequence: CASSVGSGGDSYEQYF.

This clone appeared a single time. The CDR3 here is CASSDMNTEAFF. The CDR3 coding sequence is TGTGCCAGCAGTGATATGAACACTGAAGCTTTCTTT. The chain is built from TRBV25-1 and TRBJ1-1, with no clear D. CDR3 size: 12 residues. Germline V gene data show CDR1 as MGHDK and CDR2 as SYGVNS. Trimming took 3 bases from V and 0 from J, leaving 2 bases between them.

The V gene is TRBV7-9, the J gene TRBJ2-1, with D possibly being TRBD1 (7 bases). The germline gives CDR1 SEHNR, CDR2 FQNEAQ (reference sequence). This CDR3 is 17 amino acids long. Trimming stripped 1 base from V and 3 bases from J, with 16 bases between. CDR3 region: CASSLGQGLPNYNEQFF. DNA of the CDR3: TGTGCCAGCAGCTTAGGACAGGGACTCCCCAACTACAATGAGCAGTTCTTC.

The chain couples TRBV29-1 to TRBJ2-1; possible D gene TRBD1, 6 bases. The CDR3 is 15 amino acids. Trimming took 7 bases from V and 6 from J, leaving 22 bases between them. Looked up from germline, CDR1 is SQVTM and CDR2 is ANQGSEA. The CDR3 bases are TGCAGCGCAGTTCGTCCGGACAGAGGATTCAATGAGCAGTTCTTC. As protein: CSAVRPDRGFNEQFF.

This clone turned up a few times. The rearrangement uses TRBV15 and TRBJ1-5, with TRBD1 as a possible D gene (5 bases). Trimming left V 1 base short and J 1 base short, with 8 bases between. Germline-derived CDR1 and CDR2 are LNHNV and YYDKDF (reference sequence). The CDR3 length is 15 residues. The CDR3 region is CATSRGGRSNQPQHF. The DNA for the CDR3 is TGTGCCACCAGCAGAGGGGGCAGGAGCAATCAGCCCCAGCATTTT.